Reported below is one T cell receptor (beta chain). The source of the sample is a study of blood T cell repertoires in COVID-19. At the level of the study: T cells, B-cell-depleted T cells, or PBMCs supplied cDNA or gDNA.

In the original processing: Estimation of nucleated cell counts relied on the amplification of reference gene primers. TCRdb keeps only in-frame clones here, not all; method: immunoSEQ multiplex PCR. V and J calls and clone size are copied from that table; D and trimming were computed from the DNA. The sample has approximately 290,000 clones, 75% to 95% seen once. CDR1 SGHTA and CDR2 FQGNSA come from the germline V gene. J lost 1 base, V lost 3 bases, and 4 bases had no gene match. The CDR3 loop spans 17 amino acids. The receptor was isolated from a woman in her 30s who had recovered from COVID-19. Sequenced sample: PBMCs or T cells enriched from blood (not recorded which). The V gene is TRBV7-2, the J gene TRBJ2-5, with 14 bases fitting TRBD2. The CDR3, as DNA: TGTGCCAGCAGCTTCGGACTAGCGGGAGGACTCCAAGAGACCCAGTACTTC. This gives the protein CASSFGLAGGLQETQYF.